The clone carrying this T cell receptor (beta chain) was counted a few times. V dropped 5 bases and J dropped 2 bases, with 13 bases sitting between them. Germline V lookup: CDR1 SSHAT, CDR2 FNYEAQ (reference sequence). This CDR3 region has 15 residues. The sample is drawn from a study of T cell clones after liver transplantation. Here immunoSEQ multiplex PCR was the method, and the copy in TCRdb shows in-frame clones only, minus some. This table holds approximately 100,000 clones, 82% found once. The TCR comes from a human donor who received a liver transplant. Sequencing was performed on CD4+ T cells from blood, taken before liver transplant. This chain connects TRBV7-7 to TRBJ1-3; D is ambiguous. The DNA for the CDR3 is TGTGCCAGCAGCCCTAGTAACCAACCTGGAAACACCATATATTTT. Its protein is CASSPSNQPGNTIYF.